This T cell receptor beta chain emerged from a study of cytomegalovirus exposure and HLA in healthy donors. Overall study results and limits: Rarity marked most TCR sequences, yet some public TCRs occurred in many donors. The authors considered a cluster of highly shared sequence variants likely to be a sequencing artifact.

Both 60 Vbeta primers and 13 Jbeta primers went into the PCR. Clones were read by immunoSEQ multiplex PCR, and TCRdb kept only the in-frame ones, dropping some. The sample records a few hundred thousand clones, roughly 80% being singletons. Germline assignment: CDR1 MGHRA and CDR2 YSYEKL. CDR3 length equals 14 residues. The trim removed 3 bases at V and 6 bases at J, leaving 7 bases unmatched. As concerns this clone: Its antigen is undetermined.

V is TRBV4-1 and J is TRBJ2-7; 8 nucleotides match TRBD1. Sequences were obtained from PBMCs. The source of this sequence is a girl aged 10 to 17 in good health and CMV-seronegative. The CDR3 DNA reads TGCGCCAGCAGCCAGTTAGACAGGGGAGGCGAGCAGTACTTC. Translating gives CASSQLDRGGEQYF.